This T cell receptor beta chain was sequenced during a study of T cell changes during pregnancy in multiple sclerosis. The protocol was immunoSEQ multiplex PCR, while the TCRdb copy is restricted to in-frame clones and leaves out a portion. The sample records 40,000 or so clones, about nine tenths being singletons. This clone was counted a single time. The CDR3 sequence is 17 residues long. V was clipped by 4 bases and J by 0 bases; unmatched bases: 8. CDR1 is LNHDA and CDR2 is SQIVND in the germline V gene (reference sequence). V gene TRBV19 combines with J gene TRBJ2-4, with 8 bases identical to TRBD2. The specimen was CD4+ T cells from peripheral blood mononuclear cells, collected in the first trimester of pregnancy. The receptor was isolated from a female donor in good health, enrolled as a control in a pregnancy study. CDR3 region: CASSTGTSGLAKNIQYF. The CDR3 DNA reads TGTGCCAGTAGTACAGGAACTAGCGGACTAGCCAAAAACATTCAGTACTTC.